This T cell receptor beta chain was obtained from a study of blood T cell repertoires in COVID-19 (dated by TCRdb to the early 2020s). Background on the whole study: Collaborator samples came from the United States, Italy and Spain and covered acute and convalescent phases of COVID-19. The material from the prospective study consisted of cDNA or gDNA derived from T cells, B-cell-depleted T cells, or PBMCs. Subjects who had been exposed to COVID-19, were actively infected with it, or had recovered from it provided the deeply sampled blood TCRbeta repertoires that made up the dataset. The repertoires were made available in a free public database intended to serve as a resource for research on the immune response to SARS-CoV-2. Samples were obtained from the ongoing ImmuneRACE study (first 160 participants) and from 950 to 1,500 subjects provided by 6 global collaborators. Sample metadata almost always included a de-identified subject ID, COVID-19 status, age in years and sex. HLA class I and class II types, where available, came from metadata supplied by the sample provider rather than from assay-based typing. Broader findings and caveats from the paper: The amount of clinical and demographic metadata varied by source and participant and was provided uncurated.

V ends up 7 bases short and J 4 bases short, with an unmatched junction base count of 3. Spanning cysteine to phenylalanine, the CDR3 consists of 12 amino acids. Only CDR3 DNA remains: 36 bases, in frame from the first base. The germline V gene sets CDR1 to MGHDK and CDR2 to SYGVNS. This clone was counted a few times. Its antigen specificity is not known. The input lacks base qualities; no much larger clone sits a single base away. At one collaborating source in Seattle, patients were enrolled during active infection and were followed longitudinally through the course of disease. Whole blood was collected in K2EDTA tubes by collaborating institutions according to the institutions' own protocols. For TCRbeta analysis, collaborators shipped samples as frozen whole blood, isolated PBMCs, or DNA extracted from either of those sample types. The immunoSEQ Assay, a bias-controlled multiplex PCR, was used to amplify TCRbeta CDR3 regions from genomic DNA. Turning to the authors' computational methods: Within the assay, amplification of reference gene primers was used to estimate how many nucleated cells each sample contained. To quantify the absolute abundance of each unique TCRbeta CDR3 rearrangement, sequence reads were collapsed and filtered. For each sample, productive Simpson clonality was calculated as the square root of Simpson's diversity index across productive rearrangements. Sourced from immuneACCESS, this table was stored by TCRdb with only in-frame sequences that have V and J called. A share of the clones is absent; for the studies checked, an unresolved V gene accounts for under half, and the remainder has no known explanation. The V and J calls and clone size come from that table; D and trimming were worked out from the DNA. This sample lists 100,000 to 150,000 clones; around 87% were detected once. The top ten clonotypes cover about 3.8% of the sample.

The sample was peripheral blood. The receptor comes from a woman aged 55-69 years with COVID-19, enrolled during active disease. The chain links TRBV25-1 with TRBJ1-2; 7 bases in the junction line up with TRBD1. Here is the DNA: TGTGCCAGCACCGACAGGGTCTATGGCTACACCTTC. Translated, this is CASTDRVYGYTF.